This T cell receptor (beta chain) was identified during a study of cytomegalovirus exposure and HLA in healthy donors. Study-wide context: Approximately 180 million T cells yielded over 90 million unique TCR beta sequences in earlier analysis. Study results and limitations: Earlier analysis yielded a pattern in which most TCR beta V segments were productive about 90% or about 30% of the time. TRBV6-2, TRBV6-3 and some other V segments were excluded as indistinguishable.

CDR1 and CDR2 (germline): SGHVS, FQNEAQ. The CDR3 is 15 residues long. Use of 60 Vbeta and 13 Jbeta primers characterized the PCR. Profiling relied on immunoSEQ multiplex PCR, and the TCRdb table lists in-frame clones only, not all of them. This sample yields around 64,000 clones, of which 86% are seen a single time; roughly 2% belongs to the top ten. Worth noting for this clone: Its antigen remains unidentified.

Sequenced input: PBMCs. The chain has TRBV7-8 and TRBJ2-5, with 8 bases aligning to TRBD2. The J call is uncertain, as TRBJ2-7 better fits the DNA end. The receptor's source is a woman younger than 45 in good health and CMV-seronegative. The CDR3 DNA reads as TGTGCCAGCAGCTTAGCGGGCGGGAGGACGTACGAGCAGTACTTC. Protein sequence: CASSLAGGRTYEQYF.